These 27 T cell receptor beta chains originate from one sample sequenced in a study of CXCR3-negative and CXCR3-positive naive CD8 T cells. Their antigen targets remain unknown. The method, 5' RACE with UMI labels, was used to prepare the TRB cDNA libraries. Reanalyzing the 5' RACE reads, TCRdb keeps one entry per CDR3 protein, without DNA. In total, the table holds 5,800 or so distinct CDR3 sequences. General study results and limits: CXCR3-positive naive cells carried more hydrophobic TRB CDR3s than CXCR3-negative ones.

Sequencing was carried out using naive CXCR3+ CD8+ T cells from blood. Subset defined: CD45RO-CCR7+CD27+CD95- naive CD8+ T cells expressing CXCR3 (TNR3+). These receptors were obtained from a human donor in good health. Some clones in this sample may be carry-over from other donors' samples.

V and J are TRBV15 and TRBJ2-7; TCRdb lists TRBD1, though no DNA is available to test this call. The CDR3 is 14 amino acids. The germline gives CDR1 LNHNV, CDR2 YYDKDF (reference sequence). CDR3 sequence reads: CATSRVQTGREQYF.

J is TRBJ1-2 and V is TRBV29-1; TCRdb names TRBD1, which stays unverified in the absence of DNA. The CDR3 loop spans 13 amino acids. Germline CDR1 reads SQVTM; CDR2 reads ANQGSEA. The CDR3 spells CSVEEQDSYGYTF.

In terms of frequency, this clonotype is medium-sized. The CDR3: CASSFRGPEAFF. V and J are TRBV5-1 and TRBJ1-1. The germline V gene has CDR1 SGHRS and CDR2 YFSETQ. The CDR3 loop spans 12 amino acids.

This clonotype is classed as medium-sized by frequency. The chain has TRBV29-1 and TRBJ1-2; there is no DNA to check the TCRdb D call of TRBD1. Germline CDR1 is SQVTM and CDR2 is ANQGSEA. The CDR3 runs 11 residues. CDR3 loop: CSVKAAPGRLF.

This clonotype is labeled medium-sized (0.01 to 0.1%) based on frequency. The rearrangement links TRBV15 to TRBJ2-1; TCRdb indicates TRBD2, and absent DNA this call remains unverified. Germline-derived CDR1 and CDR2 are LNHNV and YYDKDF (reference sequence). This CDR3 has 19 amino acids. CDR3 amino acids: CATSRGTSGTSGLYNEQFF.

Judged by frequency, this clonotype is medium-sized. This chain uses TRBV20-1 with TRBJ2-7. The germline V gene has CDR1 DFQATT and CDR2 SNEGSKA (reference sequence). This CDR3 comprises 16 residues. The CDR3: CSARDSRQDSSYEQYF.

The chain carries TRBV5-1 and TRBJ1-6; TCRdb gives TRBD1 as the D gene, but with no DNA this cannot be confirmed. Germline V lookup: CDR1 SGHRS, CDR2 YFSETQ. This CDR3 comprises 16 residues. This chain's CDR3 is CARSAGQGVGNSPLHF. The full variable domain, its missing parts supplied by reference TRBV5-1 and TRBJ1-6, is KAGVTQTPRYLIKTRGQQVTLSCSPISGHRSVSWYQQTPGQGLQFLFEYFSETQRNKGNFPGRFSGRQFSNSRSEMNVSTLELGDSALYLCARSAGQGVGNSPLHFGNGTRLTVT.

The V and J genes are TRBV9 and TRBJ1-5. From germline, CDR1 is SGDLS and CDR2 YYNGEE. This CDR3 is 13 amino acids long. Here the CDR3 reads CASSVKDNQPQHF.

V and J are TRBV6-5 and TRBJ1-1; the D call of TRBD1 rests on TCRdb alone, since no DNA is present to check it. This CDR3 spans 15 amino acids. Germline CDR1 MNHEY, CDR2 SVGAGI. CDR3 region: CASSYAVLRATEAFF.

The chain couples TRBV4-2 to TRBJ2-7; there is no DNA to check the TCRdb D call of TRBD2. The CDR3 totals 15 residues. CDR1 is LGHNA, CDR2 YNFKEQ, per germline. CDR3 amino acids: CASSPFGPSYYEQYF.

This clonotype ranks as medium-sized in terms of frequency. The chain combines TRBV28 with TRBJ2-3. The germline V gene has CDR1 MDHEN and CDR2 SYDVKM. The CDR3 runs to 12 residues. The CDR3 region is CASSLSTDTQYF.

By frequency, this clonotype is medium-sized. This chain links TRBV4-3 with TRBJ2-6. The germline gives CDR1 LGHNA, CDR2 YSLEER. This CDR3 is built from 17 residues. This CDR3 is CASSQVLGISGANVLTF.

The chain combines TRBV2 with TRBJ1-1. Germline V gene data show CDR1 as SNHLY and CDR2 as FYNNEI. The CDR3 spans 12 residues. This CDR3 reads CASSERITEAFF.

This clonotype is called medium-sized based on its frequency. V gene TRBV20-1 combines with J gene TRBJ2-1; as DNA is missing, the TRBD2 call by TCRdb cannot be tested. There are 15 residues in the CDR3. Germline CDR1 DFQATT, CDR2 SNEGSKA (reference sequence). CDR3: CSAATGTREYNEQFF.

This chain joins TRBV5-6 and TRBJ1-1; without DNA, the TCRdb call of TRBD1 cannot be checked. This CDR3 is built from 14 residues. CDR1 and CDR2 (germline): SGHDT, YYEEEE. The CDR3 sequence is CASSLGAGLTEAFF.

According to its frequency, this clonotype is medium-sized. The genes are TRBV29-1 and TRBJ1-1; the TCRdb D gene call, TRBD1, has no DNA to confirm it. CDR3 length equals 17 residues. The germline V gene has CDR1 SQVTM and CDR2 ANQGSEA. This CDR3 reads CSVHETGTGNMNTEAFF.

By frequency, this clonotype registers medium-sized (0.01 to 0.1%). The chain carries TRBV7-9 and TRBJ2-7; TCRdb's assignment of TRBD1 cannot be checked, as there is no DNA. Germline CDR1 is SEHNR and CDR2 is FQNEAQ (reference sequence). The length of the CDR3 is 12 residues. The CDR3 here is CASSFDRGEQYF.

By frequency, this clonotype registers medium-sized. This chain connects TRBV18 to TRBJ2-7; TCRdb lists TRBD2, though no DNA is available to test this call. The germline gives CDR1 KGHSH, CDR2 LQKENI. The CDR3 consists of 16 residues. CDR3 residues: CASSPPPRTAVNEQYF.

This clonotype ranks as medium-sized in terms of frequency. The rearrangement uses TRBV29-1 and TRBJ2-2. The length of the CDR3 is 12 residues. Looked up from germline, CDR1 is SQVTM and CDR2 is ANQGSEA. The CDR3 sequence: CSVQDGTGELFF.

This chain links TRBV7-2 with TRBJ2-4; the D gene TCRdb calls, TRBD2, cannot be checked with no DNA. CDR3 size: 18 residues. Germline lookup yields CDR1 SGHTA and CDR2 FQGNSA. This CDR3 is CASSLYLPAALAKNIQYF.

This clonotype is deemed medium-sized by its frequency. V and J are TRBV28 and TRBJ2-7; TCRdb names TRBD1, which stays unverified in the absence of DNA. This CDR3 contains 14 residues. From germline, CDR1 is MDHEN and CDR2 SYDVKM. This chain's CDR3 is CASSLVGASYEQYF.

This clonotype is labeled medium-sized based on frequency. The V and J genes are TRBV7-9 and TRBJ2-3; the TCRdb D gene call, TRBD2, has no DNA to confirm it. The CDR3 covers 18 residues. Germline V gene lookup returns CDR1 SEHNR and CDR2 FQNEAQ (reference sequence). CDR3: CASSSTVLADHRTDTQYF.

This chain uses TRBV29-1 with TRBJ1-1. The CDR3 sequence is 11 residues long. Germline lookup yields CDR1 SQVTM and CDR2 ANQGSEA. The CDR3 loop is CSVIYHTEAFF. The full variable domain, in which reference TRBV29-1 and TRBJ1-1 provide the parts outside the CDR3, is SAVISQKPSRDICQRGTSLTIQCQVDSQVTMMFWYRQQPGQSLTLIATANQGSEATYESGFVIDKFPISRPNLTFSTLTVSNMSPEDSSIYLCSVIYHTEAFFGQGTRLTVV.

This chain's CDR3 is CASSSTPMGTQYF. The V gene is TRBV28, the J gene TRBJ2-5. The germline V gene has CDR1 MDHEN and CDR2 SYDVKM. The CDR3 extends over 13 amino acids. The variable domain in full, completed from reference TRBV28 and TRBJ2-5, reads DVKVTQSSRYLVKRTGEKVFLECVQDMDHENMFWYRQDPGLGLRLIYFSYDVKMKEKGDIPEGYSVSREKKERFSLILESASTNQTSMYLCASSSTPMGTQYFGPGTRLLVL.

The chain has TRBV4-2 and TRBJ1-5; TCRdb's assignment of TRBD1 cannot be checked, as there is no DNA. CDR3 length equals 17 residues. Looked up from germline, CDR1 is LGHNA and CDR2 is YNFKEQ. This CDR3 reads CASSQGVGRGSNQPQHF.

V is TRBV11-2 and J is TRBJ2-7. The CDR3 is made up of 13 amino acids. Per the germline V gene, CDR1 is SGHAT and CDR2 is FQNNGV. The CDR3 protein is CASSSRDSYEQYF.

This clonotype ranks as medium-sized in terms of frequency. V gene TRBV5-6 combines with J gene TRBJ2-5; lacking DNA, the TRBD2 call made by TCRdb goes unchecked. Germline loops: CDR1 SGHDT, CDR2 YYEEEE. The CDR3 spans 13 residues. CDR3: CASTQGGLETQYF. Drawing the rest from reference TRBV5-6 and TRBJ2-5, the complete variable domain is DAGVTQSPTHLIKTRGQQVTLRCSPKSGHDTVSWYQQALGQGPQFIFQYYEEEERQRGNFPDRFSGHQFPNYSSELNVNALLLGDSALYLCASTQGGLETQYFGPGTRLLVL.